The 19 T cell receptor beta chains presented below share a single source sample, sequenced in a study of long-term antiretroviral therapy in people with HIV (dated by TCRdb to the early 2020s). The immunoSEQ hsTCRB v3.0 assay was used at survey level resolution to sequence the TRB variable region. TCRdb took this table from immuneACCESS and kept in-frame rearrangements with V and J called. Such tables lack part of the clones; where checked against another copy, unresolved V genes explain under half of the gap, and the rest is unexplained. Across this sample there are fewer than 40,000 clones, with about three quarters seen only once. The top ten constitute approximately 8.4% of the sample. Sequencing was performed on unsorted PBMCs, taken 3.1 years after starting antiretroviral therapy. The receptors derive from a woman aged 50 to 60 with HIV.

J is TRBJ2-2 and V is TRBV6-5; a weak D match, TRBD2 (5 bases). V was trimmed by 2 bases and J by 1 base, leaving 8 bases between them. The CDR3 spans 15 residues. Per germline, CDR1 MNHEY and CDR2 SVGAGI. CDR3 DNA sequence: TGTGCCAGCAGTTACGGAGGAGGGAACACCGGGGAGCTGTTTTTT. Protein sequence: CASSYGGGNTGELFF.

The chain carries TRBV6-1 and TRBJ1-4; 7 bases line up with TRBD1. V dropped 4 bases and J dropped 7; count of bases not matched to a gene: 9. Germline CDR1 and CDR2: MNHNS and SASEGT. This CDR3 is 15 amino acids long. Here the CDR3 reads CASSGSGTESEKLFF. The CDR3 bases are TGTGCCAGCAGTGGATCCGGGACAGAGAGTGAAAAACTGTTTTTT.

The rearrangement uses TRBV6-5 and TRBJ1-3; 7 positions match TRBD1. Germline lookup yields CDR1 MNHEY and CDR2 SVGAGI. The CDR3 extends over 16 amino acids. With V trimmed by 0 bases and J by 2 bases, 4 bases remained unmatched. The CDR3 is CASSYSERGPGNTIYF. The CDR3 DNA reads as TGTGCCAGCAGTTACTCGGAAAGGGGGCCTGGAAACACCATATATTTT.

Only a few counts were recorded for this clone. This chain connects TRBV18 to TRBJ1-5, with TRBD1 identical over 10 bases. Looked up from germline, CDR1 is KGHSH and CDR2 is LQKENI. The V segment lost 3 bases and the J segment 7 bases; nucleotides outside the gene matches: 18. The CDR3 loop spans 19 amino acids. The CDR3 reads CASSPLKGTGAGFMQPQHF. In DNA, the CDR3 is TGTGCCAGCTCACCGCTAAAGGGGACAGGGGCAGGATTCATGCAGCCCCAGCATTTT. Together with reference TRBV18 and TRBJ1-5, the CDR3 gives the full variable domain: NAGVMQNPRHLVRRRGQEARLRCSPMKGHSHVYWYRQLPEEGLKFMVYLQKENIIDESGMPKERFSAEFPKEGPSILRIQQVVRGDSAAYFCASSPLKGTGAGFMQPQHFGDGTRLSIL.

The chain couples TRBV7-8 to TRBJ1-3; D is uncertain. There are 12 residues in the CDR3. V was shortened by 5 bases and J by 6 bases, with 8 bases between the two germline ends. Germline V gene data show CDR1 as SGHVS and CDR2 as FQNEAQ. CDR3 nucleotide sequence: TGTGCCAGCAGCCGTTTTGAAAACACCATATATTTT. Translating it yields CASSRFENTIYF.

The CDR3 sequence: CASSPRTGKLQQYV. CDR3 coding DNA: TGCGCCAGCAGTCCGAGGACAGGGAAACTACAGCAGTACGTC. The genes are TRBV23-1 and TRBJ2-7; 8 bases are shared with TRBD1. TRBV23-1 is identified as an open reading frame with a role that is uncertain. This CDR3 contains 14 residues. J lost 8 bases, V lost 4 bases, and 10 bases had no gene match.

V usage is TRBV18 and J usage is TRBJ2-7, with 9 nucleotides matching TRBD1. In germline, CDR1 is KGHSH, CDR2 LQKENI. The V and J ends lost 5 bases and 5 bases, in that order; junction bases with no gene match: 10. This CDR3 region has 15 residues. CDR3 sequence reads: CASSTQGQGVHEQYF. For the CDR3, the DNA is TGTGCCAGCTCAACCCAGGGACAGGGTGTACACGAGCAGTACTTC.

The chain carries TRBV7-8 and TRBJ1-6; 9 positions agree with TRBD1. V shed 0 bases, J shed 8 bases, and the junction held 8 bases outside the gene matches. The CDR3 is 17 residues long. Germline V CDR1 and CDR2: SGHVS, FQNEAQ. The CDR3 nucleotides are TGTGCCAGCAGCTTAGCTGGAGACAGGGGGAAGGATTCACCCCTCCACTTT. Encoded protein: CASSLAGDRGKDSPLHF.

The V gene is TRBV29-1, the J gene TRBJ2-3; TRBD1 or TRBD2 may be the D gene (5 bases each). Trimming left V 5 bases short and J 0 bases short, with 12 bases between. The CDR3 contains 14 residues. The germline V gene has CDR1 SQVTM and CDR2 ANQGSEA. CDR3 protein: CSVRGAASTDTQYF. As DNA, the CDR3 is TGCAGCGTTAGAGGGGCTGCTAGCACAGATACGCAGTATTTT.

This rearrangement joins TRBV5-1 to TRBJ2-2; D is ambiguous. This CDR3 spans 13 amino acids. The V gene lost 0 bases and the J gene lost 3 bases, with 3 bases spanning the gap. The germline CDR1 and CDR2 sequences are SGHRS and YFSETQ. CDR3 protein: CASSLGYTGELFF. The CDR3 nucleotides read TGCGCCAGCAGCTTGGGATACACCGGGGAGCTGTTTTTT. Drawing the rest from reference TRBV5-1 and TRBJ2-2, the complete variable domain is KAGVTQTPRYLIKTRGQQVTLSCSPISGHRSVSWYQQTPGQGLQFLFEYFSETQRNKGNFPGRFSGRQFSNSRSEMNVSTLELGDSALYLCASSLGYTGELFFGEGSRLTVL.

V usage is TRBV19 and J usage is TRBJ2-7; D is ambiguous. With 8 bases removed from V and 7 bases from J, the gap between germline ends came to 15 bases. CDR3 size: 12 residues. The germline V gene has CDR1 LNHDA and CDR2 SQIVND (reference sequence). The chain's CDR3 is CASVAITGEQYF. In nucleotides, the CDR3 is TGTGCCAGTGTCGCGATAACCGGGGAGCAGTACTTC.

The CDR3 loop is CASSESGRGEAFF. In DNA form, the CDR3 reads TGCGCCAGCAGTGAGTCGGGGAGGGGGGAAGCTTTCTTT. This chain connects TRBV10-2 to TRBJ1-1; D is perhaps TRBD1 (6 bases). Germline-derived CDR1 and CDR2 are WSHSY and SAAADI. This CDR3 contains 13 residues. Trimming cost V 0 bases and J 8 bases, with 10 bases left between them.

The gene calls are TRBV4-1 and TRBJ2-5; D tentatively reads TRBD1 or TRBD2 (5 bases each). Trimming took off 0 bases at V and 4 bases at J, with 9 bases between the two ends. Germline V gene lookup returns CDR1 MGHRA and CDR2 YSYEKL. The CDR3 totals 14 residues. The CDR3 is CASSQDLGVETQYF. The CDR3 nucleotides read TGCGCCAGCAGCCAAGATTTGGGGGTAGAGACCCAGTACTTC.

The V and J genes are TRBV19 and TRBJ2-7; no clear D. Germline V gene lookup returns CDR1 LNHDA and CDR2 SQIVND (reference sequence). The CDR3 totals 9 residues. V shed 6 bases and J shed 12 bases, with 9 bases lying between them. The CDR3 is CASRRARYV. CDR3 nucleotides: TGTGCCAGTAGAAGGGCGAGGTACGTC.

The V call is TRBV4-1, the J call TRBJ1-1; D is unresolved. The CDR3 length is 13 residues. Between the trimmed V and J ends, which lost 0 bases and 4 bases, there was a span of 6 bases. Germline V gene sequence: CDR1 MGHRA, CDR2 YSYEKL. The DNA for the CDR3 is TGCGCCAGCAGCCAAGATAGACGCACTGAAGCTTTCTTT. It is translated as CASSQDRRTEAFF.

The rearrangement uses TRBV5-8 and TRBJ2-1; 13 bases are a match to TRBD2. The germline CDR1 and CDR2 sequences are SGHTS and YDEGEE. This CDR3 is built from 18 residues. V shed 5 bases, J shed 0 bases, and the junction held 8 bases outside the gene matches. The CDR3 coding sequence is TGTGCCAGCAGACCCGGGACTAGCGGGGTGTCCTCCTACAATGAGCAGTTCTTC. Protein sequence: CASRPGTSGVSSYNEQFF.

This clone was seen a handful of times. The chain uses TRBV7-9 and TRBJ1-5; a weak D match, TRBD1 (6 bases). From germline, CDR1 is SEHNR and CDR2 FQNEAQ (reference sequence). CDR3 length equals 15 residues. V was cut by 6 bases and J by 1 base, with 13 bases left in between. The CDR3 region is CASSSTGRSNQPQHF. CDR3 sequence (DNA): TGTGCCAGCAGTTCAACAGGGAGAAGCAATCAGCCCCAGCATTTT.

Within the sample, this clone is medium-sized (0.01 to 0.1%). The chain recombines TRBV7-9 with TRBJ1-2; D unresolved. Trimming stripped 3 bases from V and 1 base from J, with 6 bases between. The CDR3 runs 13 residues. Germline CDR1 reads SEHNR; CDR2 reads FQNEAQ (reference sequence). The CDR3 sequence: CASSFPFNYGYTF. The CDR3 coding sequence is TGTGCCAGCAGCTTTCCGTTTAACTATGGCTACACCTTC.

V is TRBV7-9 and J is TRBJ1-4; D is unresolved. CDR3 size: 12 residues. Looked up from germline, CDR1 is SEHNR and CDR2 is FQNEAQ (reference sequence). V was trimmed by 5 bases and J by 7 bases, leaving 8 bases between them. Written as DNA, the CDR3 is TGTGCCAGCAGCCCACAAACTGAAAAACTGTTTTTT. Protein sequence: CASSPQTEKLFF.